A selection of T cell receptor beta chains follows, all from one sample in a study of shared clonotypes between healthy human individuals. Here immunoSEQ multiplex PCR was the method, and the copy in TCRdb shows in-frame clones only, minus some. In the table there are about 1 million clones, approximately 76% of which are singletons. Sequencing was done on a sample of memory CD4+ T cells sorted from blood. These receptors were obtained from a man aged 18 to 35 in good health. CDR3s leave out the opening cysteine and the closing phenylalanine or tryptophan. D genes are given only for firm matches.

d_call,v_call,cdr3_length,j_call,cdr3_aa
TRBD1,TRBV18,12,TRBJ1-1,ASSPQGAKSEAF
NA,TRBV18,12,TRBJ2-2,ASSLLGSTGELF
TRBD2,TRBV4-3,13,TRBJ2-3,ASSRERGSTDTQY
NA,TRBV7-9,15,TRBJ2-5,ASSPPLTLGIQETQY
NA,TRBV12-2,14,TRBJ2-6,ASRLTGASGANVLT
NA,TRBV5-1,11,TRBJ1-1,ASSSGGSTEAF
NA,TRBV5-8,10,NA,ASSVLVYEQY
NA,TRBV2,12,TRBJ1-2,ASTRERESYGYT
TRBD1,TRBV5-4,14,TRBJ1-1,ASSRGGQGAFTEAF
TRBD2,TRBV11-2,15,TRBJ2-1,ASSLDPPTSGSWEQF
TRBD2,TRBV6-6,12,TRBJ2-5,ASSYWGEGETQY
TRBD1,TRBV6-5,12,TRBJ1-2,ASSSGQGSYGYT
NA,TRBV30,12,TRBJ2-7,AWSVGPHGRKQY
NA,TRBV10-3,13,TRBJ1-1,AISESLAKNLEAF
NA,TRBV28,10,TRBJ1-1,ASQSVRTEAF
TRBD1,TRBV5-1,13,TRBJ1-4,ASSLGTGVGEKLF
NA,TRBV27,11,TRBJ2-5,ASSSLLPETQY
NA,TRBV7-2,13,TRBJ1-1,ASSLYRGLSSEAF
NA,TRBV5-1,12,TRBJ2-1,ASSLAGVEGEQF
NA,TRBV5-1,12,TRBJ2-5,ASSLRDGQETQY
NA,TRBV7-6,11,TRBJ2-1,ASSWGPDNEQF
NA,TRBV18,13,TRBJ1-2,ASSPLSDPAYGYT
NA,TRBV6-5,11,TRBJ1-2,ASTSRGGSGYT
NA,TRBV18,12,TRBJ1-1,ASSQKQGNTEAF
NA,TRBV5-1,10,TRBJ2-1,ASGHGEHEQF
NA,TRBV18,13,TRBJ1-6,ASSRLVGYNSPLH
NA,TRBV4-2,9,TRBJ1-4,ASSQDGKLF
TRBD1,TRBV27,13,TRBJ1-5,ASRLQQGARQPQH
TRBD1,TRBV2,13,TRBJ1-2,ASSVGQGSYNGYT
TRBD2,TRBV30,14,TRBJ2-4,AWSVGTSGSLVIQY
NA,TRBV7-2,15,TRBJ1-5,ASSLVGTRFGNQPQH
NA,TRBV30,13,TRBJ2-1,AWSPRVADYNEQF
TRBD1,TRBV5-4,11,TRBJ1-2,ASRLQGAQGYT
TRBD2,TRBV7-2,15,TRBJ2-7,ASSLGLAGRNSYEQY
NA,TRBV5-1,11,TRBJ2-3,ASSFGGEDTQY
NA,TRBV10-1,13,TRBJ2-4,ASSESTGTRNIQY
TRBD1,TRBV6-5,14,TRBJ1-2,ASSYADQGVTYGYT
NA,TRBV7-2,13,TRBJ1-6,ASSLEGPYNSPLH
TRBD1,TRBV15,14,TRBJ2-6,ATSRDRSSGANVLT
TRBD1,TRBV6-5,12,TRBJ2-3,ASTYTGGGDTQY
NA,TRBV5-1,13,TRBJ2-2,ASSLEGRETGELF
NA,TRBV13,14,TRBJ1-1,ASSLGAVLMNTEAF
TRBD1,TRBV30,13,TRBJ1-4,AWRDRESTNEKLF
NA,TRBV5-1,12,TRBJ1-1,ASSLVPPNTEAF
NA,TRBV19,15,TRBJ2-6,ASRRPTGRTGANVLT
TRBD1,TRBV2,12,TRBJ2-1,ASSRGQGSNEQF
NA,TRBV12-5,14,TRBJ1-1,ASGRPAGTLNTEAF